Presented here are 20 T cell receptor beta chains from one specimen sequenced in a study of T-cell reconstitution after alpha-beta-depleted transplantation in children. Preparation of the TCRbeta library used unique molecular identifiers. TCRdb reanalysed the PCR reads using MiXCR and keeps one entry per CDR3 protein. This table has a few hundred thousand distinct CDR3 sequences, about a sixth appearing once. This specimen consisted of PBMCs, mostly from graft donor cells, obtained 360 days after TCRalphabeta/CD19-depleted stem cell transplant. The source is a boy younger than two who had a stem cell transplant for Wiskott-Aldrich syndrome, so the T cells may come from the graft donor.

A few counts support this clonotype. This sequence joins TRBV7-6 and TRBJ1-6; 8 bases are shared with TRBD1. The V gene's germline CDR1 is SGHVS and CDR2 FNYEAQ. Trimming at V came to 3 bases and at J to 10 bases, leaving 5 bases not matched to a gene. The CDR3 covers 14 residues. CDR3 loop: CASSFGQGESPLHF. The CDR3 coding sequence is TGTGCCAGCAGCTTCGGACAGGGAGAATCACCCCTCCACTTT.

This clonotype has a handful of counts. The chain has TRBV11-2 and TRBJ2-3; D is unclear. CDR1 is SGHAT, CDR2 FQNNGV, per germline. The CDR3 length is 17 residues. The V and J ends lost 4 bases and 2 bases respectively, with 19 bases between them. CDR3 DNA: TGTGCCAGCAGCTCAGACCCATCCTCCATTTTCACAGATACGCAGTATTTT. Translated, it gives CASSSDPSSIFTDTQYF.

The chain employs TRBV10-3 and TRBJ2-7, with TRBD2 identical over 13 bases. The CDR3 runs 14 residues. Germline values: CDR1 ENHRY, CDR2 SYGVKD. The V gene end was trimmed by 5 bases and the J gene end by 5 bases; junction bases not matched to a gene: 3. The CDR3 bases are TGTGCCATCAGTCCAGGGACTAGCGGGGACGAGCAGTACTTC. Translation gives CAISPGTSGDEQYF.

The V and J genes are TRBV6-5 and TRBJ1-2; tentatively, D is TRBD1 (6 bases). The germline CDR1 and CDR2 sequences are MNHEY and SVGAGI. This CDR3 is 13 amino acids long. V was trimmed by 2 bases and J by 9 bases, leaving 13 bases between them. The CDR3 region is CASSYTPQGRYTF. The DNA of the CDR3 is TGTGCCAGCAGTTACACTCCACAGGGTCGCTACACCTTC.

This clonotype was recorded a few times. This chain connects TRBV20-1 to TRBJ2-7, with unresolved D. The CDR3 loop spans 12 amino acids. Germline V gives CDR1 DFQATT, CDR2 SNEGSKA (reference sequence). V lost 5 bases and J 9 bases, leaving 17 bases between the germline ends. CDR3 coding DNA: TGCAGTGCTGCCTCGGGCCTAATGGGGCAGTACTTC. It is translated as CSAASGLMGQYF.

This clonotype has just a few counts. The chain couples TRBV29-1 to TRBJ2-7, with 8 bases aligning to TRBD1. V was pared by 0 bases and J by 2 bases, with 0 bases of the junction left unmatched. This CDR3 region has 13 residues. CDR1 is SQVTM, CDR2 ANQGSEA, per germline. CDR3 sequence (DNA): TGCAGCGTTGAAGAGGACAGGGCCTACGAGCAGTACTTC. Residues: CSVEEDRAYEQYF.

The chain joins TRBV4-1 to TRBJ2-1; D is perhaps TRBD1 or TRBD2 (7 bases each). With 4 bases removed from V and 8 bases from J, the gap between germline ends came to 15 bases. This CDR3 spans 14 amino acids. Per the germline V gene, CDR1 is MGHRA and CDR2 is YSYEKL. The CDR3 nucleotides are TGCGCCAGCAGCCTCGGGGGAGGGGGCGATGAGCAGTTCTTC. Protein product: CASSLGGGGDEQFF.

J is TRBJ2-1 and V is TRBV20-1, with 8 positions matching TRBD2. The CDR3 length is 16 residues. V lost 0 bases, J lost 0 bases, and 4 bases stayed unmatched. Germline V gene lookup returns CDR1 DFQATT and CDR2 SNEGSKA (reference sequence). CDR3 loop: CSARDTSGSSYNEQFF. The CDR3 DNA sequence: TGCAGTGCTAGAGACACTAGCGGATCCTCCTACAATGAGCAGTTCTTC.

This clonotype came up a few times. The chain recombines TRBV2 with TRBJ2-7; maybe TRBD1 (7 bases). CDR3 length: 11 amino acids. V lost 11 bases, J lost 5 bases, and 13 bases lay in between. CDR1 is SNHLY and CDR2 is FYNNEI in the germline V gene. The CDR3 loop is CAGAGGHEQYF. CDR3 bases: TGTGCCGGGGCAGGGGGGCACGAGCAGTACTTC. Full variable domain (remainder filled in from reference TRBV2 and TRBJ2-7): EPEVTQTPSHQVTQMGQEVILRCVPISNHLYFYWYRQILGQKVEFLVSFYNNEISEKSEIFDDQFSVERPDGSNFTLKIRSTKLEDSAMYFCAGAGGHEQYFGPGTRLTVT.

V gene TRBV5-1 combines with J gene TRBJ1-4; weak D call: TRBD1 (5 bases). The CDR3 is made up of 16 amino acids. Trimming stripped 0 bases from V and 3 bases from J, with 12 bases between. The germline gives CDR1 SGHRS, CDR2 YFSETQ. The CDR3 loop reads CASSLDPGTSNEKLFF. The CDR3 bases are TGCGCCAGCAGCTTGGACCCCGGGACTTCTAATGAAAAACTGTTTTTT.

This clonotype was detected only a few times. CDR3 region: CSALNRTLSAFF. CDR3 nucleotide sequence: TGCAGCGCCTTGAATCGAACACTGTCAGCTTTCTTT. This chain joins TRBV29-1 and TRBJ1-1; D remains unclear. The germline V gene encodes CDR1 SQVTM and CDR2 ANQGSEA. This CDR3 contains 12 residues. Trimming removed 7 bases at V and 10 bases at J, with 19 bases between.

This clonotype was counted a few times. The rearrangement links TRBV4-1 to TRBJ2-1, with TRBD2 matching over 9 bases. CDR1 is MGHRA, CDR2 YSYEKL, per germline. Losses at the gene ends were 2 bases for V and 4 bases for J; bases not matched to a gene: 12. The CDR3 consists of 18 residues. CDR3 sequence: CASSQPRTSEELYNEQFF. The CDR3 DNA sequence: TGCGCCAGCAGCCAACCCAGGACTAGCGAGGAGCTATACAATGAGCAGTTCTTC.

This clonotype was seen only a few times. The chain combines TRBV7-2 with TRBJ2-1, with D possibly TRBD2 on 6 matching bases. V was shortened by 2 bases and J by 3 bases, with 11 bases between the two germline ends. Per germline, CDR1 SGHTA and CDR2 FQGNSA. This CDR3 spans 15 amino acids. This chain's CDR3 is CASSLQRALYNEQFF. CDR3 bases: TGTGCCAGCAGCTTACAGCGGGCCCTCTACAATGAGCAGTTCTTC.

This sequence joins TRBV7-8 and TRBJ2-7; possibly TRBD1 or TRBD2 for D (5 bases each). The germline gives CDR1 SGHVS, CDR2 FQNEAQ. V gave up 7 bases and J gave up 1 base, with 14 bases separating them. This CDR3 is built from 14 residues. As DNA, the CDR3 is TGTGCCAGCACCCGTGGGACCGCTTCCTACGAGCAGTACTTC. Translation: CASTRGTASYEQYF.

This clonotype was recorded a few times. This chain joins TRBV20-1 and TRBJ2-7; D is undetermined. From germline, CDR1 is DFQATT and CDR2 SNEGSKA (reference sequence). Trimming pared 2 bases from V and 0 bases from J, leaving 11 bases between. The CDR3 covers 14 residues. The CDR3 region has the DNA TGCAGTGCTAGAAAATGGGTAACCTCCTACGAGCAGTACTTC. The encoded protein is CSARKWVTSYEQYF.

CDR3 nucleotide sequence: TGCAGCGTCTCGACAGGACTTCACTCCTACGAGCAGTACTTC. Amino acid sequence: CSVSTGLHSYEQYF. The rearrangement links TRBV29-1 to TRBJ2-7, with a weak D call TRBD1 (6 bases). Trimming removed 6 bases at V and 0 bases at J, with 15 bases between. The CDR3 is made up of 14 amino acids. Germline V lookup: CDR1 SQVTM, CDR2 ANQGSEA.

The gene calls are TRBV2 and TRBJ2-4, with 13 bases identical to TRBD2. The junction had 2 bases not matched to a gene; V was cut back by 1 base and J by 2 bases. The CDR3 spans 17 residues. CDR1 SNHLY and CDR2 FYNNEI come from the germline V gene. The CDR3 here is CASSEGGLAGTKNIQYF. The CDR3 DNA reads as TGTGCCAGCAGTGAAGGGGGACTAGCGGGGACCAAAAACATTCAGTACTTC.

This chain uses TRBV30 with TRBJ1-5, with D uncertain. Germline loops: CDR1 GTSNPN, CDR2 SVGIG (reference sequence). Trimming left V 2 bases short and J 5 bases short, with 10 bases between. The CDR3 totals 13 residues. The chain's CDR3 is CAWSSSHYQPQHF. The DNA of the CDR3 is TGTGCCTGGAGTTCCTCTCACTATCAGCCCCAGCATTTT.

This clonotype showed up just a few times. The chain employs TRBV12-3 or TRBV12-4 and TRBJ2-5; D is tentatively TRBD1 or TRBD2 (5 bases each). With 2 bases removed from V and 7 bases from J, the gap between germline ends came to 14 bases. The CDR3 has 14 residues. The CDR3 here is CASSLWDPLGTQYF. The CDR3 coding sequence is TGTGCCAGCAGTTTATGGGACCCCCTGGGGACCCAGTACTTC.

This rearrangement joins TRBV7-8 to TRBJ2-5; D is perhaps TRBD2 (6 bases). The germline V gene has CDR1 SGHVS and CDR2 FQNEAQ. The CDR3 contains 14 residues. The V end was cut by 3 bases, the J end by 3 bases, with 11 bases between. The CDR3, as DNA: TGTGCCAGCAGCTTTCCGACTAGTGAAGAGACCCAGTACTTC. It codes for CASSFPTSEETQYF.